Each of the 5 T cell receptor beta chains below was sequenced from the same sample in a study of T cells in women clearing cervical HPV infection. Only in-frame clones appear in the TCRdb table, and some are missing; sequencing was by immunoSEQ multiplex PCR. The sample has around 35,000 clones; the top ten hold more than 1.2%. The sequenced sample consisted of blood buffy coat. The receptors shown here come from a woman aged 18-70 years with a cervical HPV16 infection that either progressed to CIN3+ or cleared (not recorded which).

As regards this clone: Read coverage stops 3 residues before the CDR3 terminus; the germline J gene supplies the remainder. The chain combines TRBV6-2 or TRBV6-3 with TRBJ2-3; D might be TRBD2 (6 bases). This CDR3 spans 16 amino acids. Trimming shortened V by 2 bases and J by 1 base, and 13 bases separated the two germline ends. CDR1 and CDR2 (germline): MNHEY, SVGEGT. CDR3 region: CASSYHSGEGTDTQYF. Partial CDR3 DNA: TGTGCCAGCAGTTACCATAGCGGTGAAGGCACAGATACG.

Of note for this clone: The read terminates 3 residues ahead of where the CDR3 ends, so the germline J gene completes it. The chain combines TRBV10-3 with TRBJ2-5; 8 bases fit TRBD2. The CDR3 is 13 residues long. Germline CDR1 reads ENHRY; CDR2 reads SYGVKD. Trimming cost V 9 bases and J 2 bases; bases outside gene matches: 5. The CDR3 region is CAINQREQETQYF. The CDR3 bases that were read are TGTGCCATTAATCAGCGGGAGCAAGAGACC.

Concerning this clone: The read falls 3 residues short of the CDR3 end, and the missing part is taken from the germline J gene. This rearrangement joins TRBV7-9 to TRBJ2-4; possibly TRBD2 for D (6 bases). The CDR3 contains 14 residues. Germline loops: CDR1 SEHNR, CDR2 FQNEAQ (reference sequence). CDR3: CASSFEGGNYGQYF. The CDR3 DNA, read in part, is TGTGCCAGCAGCTTCGAAGGCGGGAACTATGGT.

As to this clone: The missing CDR3 end, 3 residues past where the read stops, is filled in from the germline J gene. V gene TRBV5-5 combines with J gene TRBJ2-7, with TRBD2 identical over 13 bases. The CDR3 spans 15 residues. Unmatched junction bases numbered 1, after V lost 0 bases and J lost 4 bases. Germline CDR1 SGHKS, CDR2 YYEKEE (reference sequence). CDR3 region: CASSLGTSGSYEQYF. CDR3 bases read: TGTGCCAGCAGCTTGGGGACTAGCGGGAGTTACGAG.

Worth noting for this clone: The sequenced fragment ends 3 residues before the CDR3 boundary, so the rest is inferred from the germline J gene. Other DNA sequences in the same sample also yield this CDR3. V gene TRBV20-1 combines with J gene TRBJ1-2; TRBD1 agrees at 7 bases. The CDR3 has 13 amino acids. From germline, CDR1 is DFQATT and CDR2 SNEGSKA (reference sequence). Partial CDR3 DNA: TGCAGTGCTAGAACAGGGGCGGGATCTGGG. Protein product: CSARTGAGSG. The whole CDR3 sequence is CSARTGAGSGYTF.